This passage covers 18 T cell receptor beta chains from one sample sequenced in a study of T cell responses to AZD1222 COVID-19 vaccine. Assay: immunoSEQ multiplex PCR; the TCRdb copy retains only in-frame clones and omits some. In the table there are 180,000 or so clones, 90% of which are singletons. The specimen comprised peripheral blood, sampled 28 days after the second dose of the MenACWY control vaccine. Receptors were obtained from an adult who received the MenACWY meningococcal vaccine as a control.

The chain carries TRBV3-1 (or the pseudogene TRBV3-2) and TRBJ2-2; D gene uncertain. Between the trimmed V and J ends, which lost 6 bases and 1 base, there was a span of 21 bases. The CDR3 loop spans 18 amino acids. The V gene's germline CDR1 is LGHDT and CDR2 YNNKEL (reference sequence). This chain's CDR3 is CASRQSSTDGMNTGELFF. The CDR3 DNA sequence: TGTGCCAGCAGGCAATCCTCGACCGACGGAATGAACACCGGGGAGCTGTTTTTT.

CDR3 sequence (DNA): TGTGCCACCGACACAGCTTACGAGCAGTACTTC. Translating it yields CATDTAYEQYF. V gene TRBV28 combines with J gene TRBJ2-7, with D unclear. There are 11 residues in the CDR3. Trimming took off 10 bases at V and 4 bases at J, with 11 bases between the two ends. CDR1 is MDHEN and CDR2 is SYDVKM in the germline V gene.

This chain joins TRBV7-2 and TRBJ2-7; D is unclear. Germline lookup yields CDR1 SGHTA and CDR2 FQGNSA. The CDR3 length is 15 residues. Trimming cost V 1 base and J 0 bases, with 10 bases left between them. CDR3 nucleotides: TGTGCCAGCAGCTTAGGGGGTCAGACCTCCTACGAGCAGTACTTC. Its translation is CASSLGGQTSYEQYF. The whole variable domain, remainder taken from reference TRBV7-2 and TRBJ2-7, is GAGVSQSPSNKVTEKGKDVELRCDPISGHTALYWYRQSLGQGLEFLIYFQGNSAPDKSGLPSDRFSAERTGGSVSTLTIQRTQQEDSAVYLCASSLGGQTSYEQYFGPGTRLTVT.

In its sample, this clone was seen once. The chain carries TRBV5-4 and TRBJ2-5; either TRBD1 or TRBD2 may supply D (6 bases each). CDR1 is SGHNT, CDR2 YYREEE, per germline (reference sequence). The CDR3 is 16 amino acids. The V gene lost 1 base and the J gene lost 6 bases, with 19 bases spanning the gap. CDR3 coding DNA: TGTGCCAGCAGCTTGAGGGGGGAGAGCCTTGGGAAGACCCAGTACTTC. Residues: CASSLRGESLGKTQYF.

The chain couples TRBV28 to TRBJ1-2; 8 bases fit TRBD1. J gave up 1 base and V 5 bases, and 6 bases lay outside the gene matches. CDR1 is MDHEN, CDR2 SYDVKM, per germline. This CDR3 has 15 residues. The CDR3 DNA reads TGTGCCAGCAGTGGACAGGGACAATTTAACTATGGCTACACCTTC. This encodes CASSGQGQFNYGYTF.

The chain employs TRBV6-2 or TRBV6-3 and TRBJ2-1; TRBD2 is a possible D gene (5 bases). Germline V CDR1 and CDR2: MNHEY, SVGEGT. V lost 4 bases to trimming and J lost 1 base, with 11 bases between them. CDR3 size: 15 residues. CDR3 coding DNA: TGTGCCAGCAGTTTAACTAGAAGGTCCTACAATGAGCAGTTCTTC. This gives the protein CASSLTRRSYNEQFF.

This chain joins TRBV18 and TRBJ1-1; the D is unclear. V was clipped by 1 base and J by 5 bases, with 14 bases between them. The CDR3 loop spans 15 amino acids. Germline V CDR1 and CDR2: KGHSH, LQKENI. The CDR3 DNA is TGTGCCAGCTCACCACGTGGGCAACAGCGGACTGAAGCTTTCTTT. Protein: CASSPRGQQRTEAFF.

The rearrangement uses TRBV7-2 and TRBJ1-1; D gene ambiguous. Per the germline V gene, CDR1 is SGHTA and CDR2 is FQGNSA. CDR3 length: 13 residues. V was pared by 6 bases and J by 2 bases, with 10 bases between. The CDR3 nucleotides read TGTGCCAGCAGTCTTATGGGCAACACTGAAGCTTTCTTT. It is translated as CASSLMGNTEAFF.

The V gene is TRBV6-5, the J gene TRBJ2-7, with D possibly TRBD1 on 6 matching bases. CDR1 MNHEY and CDR2 SVGAGI come from the germline V gene. The germline V and J ends were trimmed by 6 bases and 2 bases, with 14 bases remaining between them. The CDR3 has 14 amino acids. In DNA, the CDR3 is TGTGCCAGCAGCGGACAGTTTCCCACCTACGAGCAGTACTTC. Encoded protein: CASSGQFPTYEQYF.

The gene calls are TRBV5-1 and TRBJ2-7, with a tentative D call TRBD2 (6 bases). Germline V lookup: CDR1 SGHRS, CDR2 YFSETQ. V was trimmed by 3 bases and J by 2 bases, leaving 12 bases between them. This CDR3 has 14 residues. The CDR3 reads CASSWGGDAYEQYF. Here the CDR3 DNA reads TGCGCCAGCAGCTGGGGCGGGGATGCCTACGAGCAGTACTTC.

The genes are TRBV28 and TRBJ2-7; D might be TRBD1 or TRBD2, each matching 6 bases. Looked up from germline, CDR1 is MDHEN and CDR2 is SYDVKM. Deletions cut 1 base from V and 5 bases from J, with 18 bases between. The CDR3 extends over 16 amino acids. The CDR3: CASSLLGGAERNEQYF. Written as DNA, the CDR3 is TGTGCCAGCAGTTTATTGGGGGGCGCGGAAAGAAACGAGCAGTACTTC.

The CDR3 sequence is CASSPGRGGVYGYTF. In DNA form, the CDR3 reads TGTGCCAGTTCTCCCGGAAGAGGGGGCGTCTATGGCTACACCTTC. The chain has TRBV27 and TRBJ1-2; 7 nucleotides align to TRBD1. This CDR3 is 15 amino acids long. Germline CDR1 is MNHEY and CDR2 is SMNVEV (reference sequence). V was clipped by 9 bases and J by 4 bases; unmatched bases: 14.

The chain couples TRBV5-1 to TRBJ1-2, with 9 bases aligning to TRBD1. V was clipped by 4 bases and J by 8 bases; unmatched bases: 12. The CDR3 runs 15 residues. Germline V gene lookup returns CDR1 SGHRS and CDR2 YFSETQ. The CDR3 loop is CASSRNTGGSEGYTF. The CDR3 coding sequence is TGCGCCAGCAGCAGGAATACAGGGGGCTCGGAGGGCTACACCTTC.

The chain recombines TRBV28 with TRBJ2-5; D remains unclear. The CDR3 contains 11 residues. Trimming pared 8 bases from V and 4 bases from J, leaving 8 bases between. The germline V gene has CDR1 MDHEN and CDR2 SYDVKM. The CDR3 nucleotides read TGTGCCAGCGGGTTACGAGAGACCCAGTACTTC. This codes for CASGLRETQYF.

The rearrangement uses TRBV19 and TRBJ2-3; a weak D match, TRBD1 (6 bases). Germline V gene lookup returns CDR1 LNHDA and CDR2 SQIVND (reference sequence). This CDR3 is 15 amino acids long. Trimming pared 5 bases from V and 2 bases from J, leaving 14 bases between. The CDR3 reads CASSRIGDTTDTQYF. CDR3 sequence (DNA): TGTGCCAGTAGTCGAATCGGGGACACCACAGATACGCAGTATTTT.

This sequence joins TRBV5-6 and TRBJ1-5; 12 bases are a match to TRBD1. CDR1 is SGHDT, CDR2 YYEEEE, per germline. After removal of 4 bases from V and 7 bases from J, the junction contained 6 bases not matched to a gene. The CDR3 has 15 amino acids. The CDR3 is CASSRDRGLNQPQHF. CDR3 sequence (DNA): TGTGCCAGCAGCCGGGACAGGGGGCTTAACCAGCCCCAGCATTTT.

The V call is TRBV11-3, the J call TRBJ2-5; 7 nucleotides align to TRBD2. The CDR3 consists of 15 residues. Germline CDR1 is SGHNT and CDR2 is YENEEA. V gave up 5 bases and J gave up 5 bases; unmatched junction bases: 11. The CDR3 protein is CASSPGLVGGETQYF. The CDR3 nucleotides read TGTGCCAGCAGCCCCGGACTAGTTGGTGGCGAGACCCAGTACTTC.

This chain joins TRBV6-5 and TRBJ2-3, with unresolved D. Germline V gene lookup returns CDR1 MNHEY and CDR2 SVGAGI. V lost 2 bases and J 1 base, leaving 13 bases between the germline ends. This CDR3 spans 16 amino acids. CDR3 loop: CASSYHLKERTDTQYF. In DNA form, the CDR3 reads TGTGCCAGCAGTTACCACCTGAAGGAGCGCACAGATACGCAGTATTTT.